Listed below are T cell receptor beta chains from one sample, sequenced in a study of T-cell reconstitution after alpha-beta-depleted transplantation in children. MiXCR, run by TCRdb on the PCR reads, gives a single entry per CDR3 protein. The sample has about 280,000 distinct CDR3 sequences; approximately 10% are singletons. This specimen consisted of peripheral blood, obtained 180 days after TCRalphabeta/CD19-depleted stem cell transplant. The receptors originated from a male patient aged 2-15 years who had a stem cell transplant for chronic granulomatous disease, so the T cells may come from the graft donor. CDR3s include the opening cysteine and the closing phenylalanine or tryptophan. The order of the fields is V gene, J gene, D gene, clone size, CDR3 DNA, CDR3 protein. The D gene is left open where the match is weak. Not all rows give a size; the values are once, few, many and, for expanded clones, a class.

v_gene: TRBV7-2
j_gene: TRBJ2-7
d_gene: NA
abundance: many
CDR3nt: TGTGCCAGCAGCTTAGATGGGGCATCCTACGAGCAGTACTTC
CDR3aa: CASSLDGASYEQYF

v_gene: TRBV5-1
j_gene: TRBJ2-3
d_gene: NA
abundance: many
CDR3nt: TGCGCCAGCAGCTTGGGGACAGTACGTGGCACAGATACGCAGTATTTT
CDR3aa: CASSLGTVRGTDTQYF

v_gene: TRBV15
j_gene: TRBJ2-7
d_gene: NA
abundance: many
CDR3nt: TGTGCCACCAGCAGAGAGATGGGATCGGGCTACGAGCAGTACTTC
CDR3aa: CATSREMGSGYEQYF

v_gene: TRBV9
j_gene: TRBJ2-2
d_gene: NA
abundance: many
CDR3nt: TGTGCCAGCGCGCGAGGAGTGAACACCGGGGAGCTGTTTTTT
CDR3aa: CASARGVNTGELFF

v_gene: TRBV29-1
j_gene: TRBJ2-5
d_gene: NA
abundance: many
CDR3nt: TGCAGCGTTGTAATGGGGCGGGTAGAGACCCAGTACTTC
CDR3aa: CSVVMGRVETQYF

v_gene: TRBV6-5
j_gene: TRBJ2-3
d_gene: TRBD2
abundance: few
CDR3nt: TGTGCCAGCAGTTACGACGGGAGGGAAGATACGCAGTATTTT
CDR3aa: CASSYDGREDTQYF

v_gene: TRBV29-1
j_gene: TRBJ2-1
d_gene: TRBD2
abundance: many
CDR3nt: TGCAGCGTTGGAGCCCTACTAGCGTATCGTAATCAGTTCTTC
CDR3aa: CSVGALLAYRNQFF

v_gene: TRBV11-2
j_gene: TRBJ2-1
d_gene: TRBD1
abundance: many
CDR3nt: TGTGCCAGCAGCTTAGTGGGACAGGGGGCTTTGAGCTCCTACAATGAGCAGTTCTTC
CDR3aa: CASSLVGQGALSSYNEQFF

v_gene: TRBV4-3
j_gene: TRBJ1-4
d_gene: NA
abundance: NA
CDR3nt: TGCGCCAGCAGCCATGACCCCCTCGGAGCTAATGAAAAACTGTTTTTT
CDR3aa: CASSHDPLGANEKLFF

v_gene: TRBV25-1
j_gene: TRBJ2-1
d_gene: NA
abundance: many
CDR3nt: TGTGCCAGCAGTGAATTTGGGGGCTTAGGAAACAATGAGCAGTTCTTC
CDR3aa: CASSEFGGLGNNEQFF

v_gene: TRBV7-2
j_gene: TRBJ2-1
d_gene: TRBD2
abundance: many
CDR3nt: TGTGCCAGCAGTGCAACCGGGACTAGCGGGAGGGCCGGTGAGCAGTTCTTC
CDR3aa: CASSATGTSGRAGEQFF

v_gene: TRBV7-2
j_gene: TRBJ2-3
d_gene: TRBD2
abundance: many
CDR3nt: TGTGCCAGCAGCTTAGTAGGACTAGCGGGAGGCACAGATACGCAGTATTTT
CDR3aa: CASSLVGLAGGTDTQYF

v_gene: TRBV7-2
j_gene: TRBJ2-4
d_gene: NA
abundance: many
CDR3nt: TGTGCCAGCAGCTCCCCGCCCGGGGCAGGTTACTTC
CDR3aa: CASSSPPGAGYF

v_gene: TRBV20-1
j_gene: TRBJ1-1
d_gene: NA
abundance: NA
CDR3nt: TGCAGTGCCATAGATATGGCGGGCACTGAAGCTTTCTTT
CDR3aa: CSAIDMAGTEAFF

v_gene: TRBV4-3
j_gene: TRBJ2-3
d_gene: NA
abundance: many
CDR3nt: TGCGCCAGCAGCCAAGATGGGGGTAATGCGCAGTATTTT
CDR3aa: CASSQDGGNAQYF

v_gene: TRBV23-1
j_gene: TRBJ2-1
d_gene: TRBD2
abundance: NA
CDR3nt: TGCGCCAGCAGTCAAGACGTAGAGCGGGGTGACTCCTACAATGAGCAGTTCTTC
CDR3aa: CASSQDVERGDSYNEQFF

v_gene: TRBV29-1
j_gene: TRBJ2-7
d_gene: NA
abundance: many
CDR3nt: TGCAGCGTTGTTTCCGGGGTCTACGAGCAGTACTTC
CDR3aa: CSVVSGVYEQYF

v_gene: TRBV6-2/TRBV6-3
j_gene: TRBJ1-5
d_gene: TRBD1
abundance: many
CDR3nt: TGTGCCAGCAGTTGGGCGGCAGGGGGGCAGCCCCAGCATTTT
CDR3aa: CASSWAAGGQPQHF

v_gene: TRBV5-6
j_gene: TRBJ1-5
d_gene: NA
abundance: many
CDR3nt: TGTGCCAGCAGCTTATCGGATAGCAATCAGCCCCAGCATTTT
CDR3aa: CASSLSDSNQPQHF

v_gene: TRBV5-4
j_gene: TRBJ2-5
d_gene: NA
abundance: many
CDR3nt: TGTGCCAGCAGCTCAAACACGGAGACCCAGTACTTC
CDR3aa: CASSSNTETQYF

v_gene: TRBV5-1
j_gene: TRBJ2-2
d_gene: NA
abundance: many
CDR3nt: TGCGCCAGCAGCCGGACCGGGGTGTTCTCCGCCGGGGAGCTGTTTTTT
CDR3aa: CASSRTGVFSAGELFF

v_gene: TRBV7-9
j_gene: TRBJ2-1
d_gene: TRBD1
abundance: many
CDR3nt: TGTGCCAGCAGCTTCACCGGGACAGGGTTTCGCAATGAGCAGTTCTTC
CDR3aa: CASSFTGTGFRNEQFF

v_gene: TRBV11-2
j_gene: TRBJ2-5
d_gene: TRBD1
abundance: many
CDR3nt: TGTGCCAGCAGCTTAGACAGGGGGATCGTAGAGACCCAGTACTTC
CDR3aa: CASSLDRGIVETQYF

v_gene: TRBV12-3/TRBV12-4
j_gene: TRBJ2-5
d_gene: NA
abundance: many
CDR3nt: TGTGCCAGCAGTTTGGGAGGGGGCAGGGAGACCCAGTACTTC
CDR3aa: CASSLGGGRETQYF

v_gene: TRBV12-3/TRBV12-4
j_gene: TRBJ1-4
d_gene: NA
abundance: once
CDR3nt: TGTGCCAGCAGTTTGCCCCCCGGGAGGGGAAAACTGTTTTTT
CDR3aa: CASSLPPGRGKLFF

v_gene: TRBV20-1
j_gene: TRBJ2-1
d_gene: TRBD2
abundance: many
CDR3nt: TGCAGATGGGGAACGGAGCGGGATTCCTACAATGAGCAGTTCTTC
CDR3aa: CRWGTERDSYNEQFF

v_gene: TRBV20-1
j_gene: TRBJ2-7
d_gene: NA
abundance: many
CDR3nt: TGCAGTGCTAGCAGGGGCGGATCCTACGAGCAGTACTTC
CDR3aa: CSASRGGSYEQYF

v_gene: TRBV7-2
j_gene: TRBJ2-5
d_gene: TRBD2
abundance: few
CDR3nt: TGTGCCAGCAGCTTTTCCGGACTAGCAGAAGAGACCCAGTACTTC
CDR3aa: CASSFSGLAEETQYF

v_gene: TRBV6-5
j_gene: TRBJ2-3
d_gene: NA
abundance: many
CDR3nt: TGTGCCAGCAGTTACTTGTCTAACACAGATACGCAGTATTTT
CDR3aa: CASSYLSNTDTQYF

v_gene: TRBV6-2/TRBV6-3
j_gene: TRBJ2-1
d_gene: NA
abundance: many
CDR3nt: TGTGCCAGCAGTTACGCGCGGGATTACAATGAGCAGTTCTTC
CDR3aa: CASSYARDYNEQFF

v_gene: TRBV9
j_gene: TRBJ2-7
d_gene: TRBD2
abundance: many
CDR3nt: TGTGCCAGCAGCGTAGCTAGCGGGAGGGCCTACGAGCAGTACTTC
CDR3aa: CASSVASGRAYEQYF